Listed below are T cell receptor beta chains from one sample, sequenced in a study of regulatory T cells in long-lasting Graves disease. Via MiXCR, TCRdb re-called the multiplex PCR reads, giving one row per CDR3 protein. Seen here are hundreds of thousands of distinct CDR3 sequences, around 20% observed once, and the top ten hold over 11%. The sequencing used peripheral blood mononuclear cells (PBMCs), collected when the disease was refractory, from a patient treated with antithyroid drugs. The receptors were sampled from a female donor with Graves disease. Each CDR3 is given with its conserved first and last residue. The order of the fields is V gene, clone size, J gene, D gene, CDR3 DNA, CDR3 protein. The D gene is left open where the match is weak. Only some rows state a clone size, as once, few, many or a class for expanded clones.

>TRBV27|few|TRBJ2-1|TRBD2
TGTGCCAGCAGCCGGGGGGGTCCCTCCTACAATGAGCAGTTCTTC
CASSRGGPSYNEQFF
>TRBV18|-|TRBJ2-3|-
TGTGCCAGCTCAAGGGCTAGCGGCACAGATACGCAGTATTTT
CASSRASGTDTQYF
>TRBV2|few|TRBJ2-1|-
TGTGCCAGCAGGCGAACAAACCGGGACCTCGGGTTCTTC
CASRRTNRDLGFF
>TRBV2|many|TRBJ2-7|-
TGTGCCAGCAGGGACATCAGCTCCTACGAGCAGTACTTC
CASRDISSYEQYF
>TRBV20-1|many|TRBJ2-5|-
TGCAGTGCTCAGGCTGGTATCGCGCCCGGAAAAGAGACCCAGTACTTC
CSAQAGIAPGKETQYF
>TRBV28|many|TRBJ2-7|TRBD2
TGTGCCAGCAGTCCCCCCGGGACTAGAGGTCCCTACGAGCAGTACTTC
CASSPPGTRGPYEQYF
>TRBV20-1|few|TRBJ1-5|TRBD1
TGCAGTGCTAGGAGACAGGGGATCGGCAATCAGCCCCAGCATTTT
CSARRQGIGNQPQHF
>TRBV3-1|few|TRBJ2-2|-
TGTGCCAGCAGCCAAGGCGTCCTGAACACCGGGGAGCTGTTTTTT
CASSQGVLNTGELFF
>TRBV5-1|many|TRBJ1-1|TRBD1
TGCGCCAGCAAGCGGGACAGGGGGAACACTGAAGCTTTCTTT
CASKRDRGNTEAFF
>TRBV6-2/TRBV6-3|-|TRBJ2-2|-
TGTGCCAGCACCCCCTACGGGAACACCGGGGAGCTGTTTTTT
CASTPYGNTGELFF
>TRBV27|-|TRBJ2-7|TRBD1
TGTGCCAGCAGTTCAGGGCAGGGGGCGGACGAGCAGTACTTC
CASSSGQGADEQYF
>TRBV30|-|TRBJ2-7|-
TGTGCCTTAAGGGCCTCCGGGAACGAGCAGTACTTC
CALRASGNEQYF
>TRBV7-2|-|TRBJ1-2|-
-
CASSSPGSQRWGYTFGNNGYTF
>TRBV2|-|TRBJ2-2|TRBD2
TGTGCCAGCAGGAAACCGGGACTAGCGGGAGGAGGGACCGGGGAGCTGTTTTTT
CASRKPGLAGGGTGELFF
>TRBV18|few|TRBJ2-3|-
TGTGCCAGCTCACAAAATAGCGGAGGCCTCACAGATACGCAGTATTTT
CASSQNSGGLTDTQYF
>TRBV30|few|TRBJ1-1|TRBD1
TGTGCCTGGAGTCGACAGGGGAACACTGAAGCTTTCTTT
CAWSRQGNTEAFF
>TRBV12-3/TRBV12-4|-|TRBJ2-3|-
TGTGCCAGCAGCTTATCTTCCGATACGCAGTATTTT
CASSLSSDTQYF
>TRBV12-3/TRBV12-4|-|TRBJ2-7|-
TGTGCCAGCACTGGGCAGGGAGTCGTGGAGCAGTACTTC
CASTGQGVVEQYF
>TRBV28|-|TRBJ2-1|-
TGTGCCAGCAGTCCCCCGGGCCCTGCCAGGGAGCAGTTCTTC
CASSPPGPAREQFF
>TRBV4-1|-|TRBJ2-7|-
TGCGCCAGCAGCCAAGATCCGCTAACGAGCTCCTACGAGCAGTACTTC
CASSQDPLTSSYEQYF
>TRBV10-2|-|TRBJ2-7|TRBD2
TGCGCCAGCAGTGAGCCCGGGGGACTAGCGGGAGTGGAGCAGTACTTC
CASSEPGGLAGVEQYF
>TRBV24-1|many|TRBJ2-5|-
TGTGCCACCGGGGACGGTCTTCTTTTGGAGACCCAGTACTTC
CATGDGLLLETQYF
>TRBV27|few|TRBJ2-3|-
TGTGCCAGCAGTTATACAGGGATCGCAGATACGCAGTATTTT
CASSYTGIADTQYF
>TRBV3-1|once|TRBJ2-7|TRBD2
TGTGCCAGCAGCCATGGGGGAGGGTCCTACGAGCAGTACTTC
CASSHGGGSYEQYF
>TRBV20-1|many|TRBJ2-5|-
TGCAGTGCTACCGCTTTAAGGAGGGCGCAAGAGACCCAGTACTTC
CSATALRRAQETQYF
>TRBV2|-|TRBJ2-1|-
TGTGCCAGCAGCCCCGGAGAAGTTGAGCAGTTCTTC
CASSPGEVEQFF
>TRBV30|many|TRBJ1-5|-
TGTGCCTGGGGGGCGGGGGCGGGGCAGCCCCAGCATTTT
CAWGAGAGQPQHF
>TRBV3-1|few|TRBJ2-7|TRBD2
TGTGCCAGCAGCCAAATGGGACTAGCGGGACTCTACGAGCAGTACTTC
CASSQMGLAGLYEQYF
>TRBV29-1|-|TRBJ2-3|-
TGCAGCGGTGAGCGGTCTAGCACAGATACGCAGTATTTT
CSGERSSTDTQYF
>TRBV30|many|TRBJ1-4|-
TGTGCCTGGACCCAGGGTAGCGAAAAACTGTTTTTT
CAWTQGSEKLFF
>TRBV5-1|many|TRBJ1-4|-
TGCGCCAGCAGTAGGGAGGGAACTAATGAAAAACTGTTTTTT
CASSREGTNEKLFF
>TRBV2|many|TRBJ2-7|-
TGTGCCAGCAGTTCAGATAGGGTTTACTTC
CASSSDRVYF
>TRBV9|-|TRBJ2-7|-
TGTGCCAGCAGCGTAGCTGGCGATAGTAGCTACGAGCAGTACTTC
CASSVAGDSSYEQYF
>TRBV2|many|TRBJ2-7|-
TGTGCCAGCAGTGACATTTCCGAGCAGTACTTC
CASSDISEQYF
>TRBV12-3/TRBV12-4|many|TRBJ1-2|-
TGTGCCAGCAGTTTAGGGGCAGCTAACTATGGCTACACCTTC
CASSLGAANYGYTF
>TRBV28|many|TRBJ1-5|TRBD1
TGTGCCAGCTGCTCCCGGCAGGACAGGGGGATCAATCAGCCCCAGCATTTT
CASCSRQDRGINQPQHF
>TRBV2|many|TRBJ1-6|-
TGTGCCAGCACTGTCGGGACACCCGGGGCCTATAATTCACCCCTCCACTTT
CASTVGTPGAYNSPLHF
>TRBV5-1|-|TRBJ2-2|-
TGCGCCAGCAGCCCGGGTGGGTCGAGAGAGGGCACCGGGGAGCTGTTTTTT
CASSPGGSREGTGELFF
>TRBV12-3/TRBV12-4|many|TRBJ1-3|-
TGTGCCAGCAGTCGTGGAAACACCATATATTTT
CASSRGNTIYF
>TRBV18|-|TRBJ1-5|-
TGTGCCAGCTCATACTTGGGTGACAATCAGCCCCAGCATTTT
CASSYLGDNQPQHF